This T cell receptor beta chain was sequenced during a study of cytomegalovirus exposure and HLA in healthy donors. For this clone: Its antigen is unknown.

Vbeta (60) and Jbeta (13) primers were used in the PCR. Generated by immunoSEQ multiplex PCR, the TCRdb table keeps only in-frame clones and is missing some. This sample's table has about 64,000 clones. Each donor was nominally healthy when sampled (though unrecorded immune exposures were likely). Looked up from germline, CDR1 is GTSNPN and CDR2 is SVGIG (reference sequence). The ends were cut back, 0 bases at V and 7 bases at J, with 12 bases in the middle. This CDR3 spans 13 amino acids. Findings and caveats of the study: Segments of the TCR beta V type were, in most cases, productive about 87% or about 30% of the time in an earlier analysis. The classifier reportedly diagnosed cytomegalovirus status with high specificity and sensitivity. Some V segments could not be told apart, so they were left out, TRBV6-2 and TRBV6-3 among them.

The rearrangement joins TRBV30 to TRBJ2-5; D is perhaps TRBD2 (6 bases). This TCR was sampled from a woman between 18 and 29 years old in good health and CMV-seronegative. Sequencing was performed on PBMCs. The CDR3 here is CAWSVVAAGTQYF. As DNA, the CDR3 is TGTGCCTGGAGTGTAGTAGCGGCCGGGACCCAGTACTTC.